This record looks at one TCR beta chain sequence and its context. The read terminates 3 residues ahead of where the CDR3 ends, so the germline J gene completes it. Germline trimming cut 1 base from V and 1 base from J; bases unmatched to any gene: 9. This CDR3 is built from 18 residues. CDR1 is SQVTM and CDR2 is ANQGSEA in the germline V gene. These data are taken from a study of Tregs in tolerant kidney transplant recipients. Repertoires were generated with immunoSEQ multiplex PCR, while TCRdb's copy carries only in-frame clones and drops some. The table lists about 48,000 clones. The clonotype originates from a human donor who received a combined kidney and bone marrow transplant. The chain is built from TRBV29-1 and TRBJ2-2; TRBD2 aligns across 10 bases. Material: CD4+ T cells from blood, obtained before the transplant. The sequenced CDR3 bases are TGCAGCGTTGAAGTGCTCCGAGCGGGAGGGATGAACACCGGGGAG. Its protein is CSVEVLRAGGMNTGE. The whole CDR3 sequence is CSVEVLRAGGMNTGELFF.